This TCR beta chain appears in the sequencing data of a study of T cells after yellow fever vaccination. One entry per CDR3 protein, called by TCRdb with MiXCR from the 5' RACE reads. The sample records nearly 350,000 distinct CDR3 sequences, roughly 7.5% being singletons. The study, taken as a whole, reports: After the booster, nearly 98% of CD4 and about nine tenths of CD8 primary-response clones were re-detected.

Trimming removed 0 bases at V and 0 bases at J, with 3 bases between. The V gene's germline CDR1 is MNHEY and CDR2 SVGAGI. The CDR3 totals 13 residues. This clonotype was counted many times. What it binds is not known. The sequencing used PBMCs, collected about 49 days after the first yellow fever vaccination. This receptor was taken from a young man who received the YFV17D yellow fever vaccine. The rearrangement joins TRBV6-5 to TRBJ2-7; D call uncertain. The CDR3: CASSYSSSYEQYF. The CDR3 bases are TGTGCCAGCAGTTACTCAAGCTCCTACGAGCAGTACTTC.